The TCR beta chain under discussion was sequenced for a study of CXCR3-negative and CXCR3-positive naive CD8 T cells. About the research overall: Across all libraries, TRB reads numbered approximately 150 million, with about 1.5 +/- 0.3 million in each library. Findings and caveats of the study: Higher TRB CDR3 hydrophobicity marked CXCR3-positive naive cells relative to CXCR3-negative naive cells. The study inferred TCR strength from TRB CDR3 properties and found comparable surface CD5 between naive subsets.

Turning to this clonotype: Its antigen is as yet unknown.

Through 5' RACE with UMI labels, the TRB cDNA libraries were prepared. TCRdb reprocessed the 5' RACE reads and keeps a single row for each CDR3 protein, giving no DNA. This sample's table reports under 150,000 distinct CDR3 sequences. The TCR was taken from a human donor in good health. Some clones in this sample may be carry-over from other donors' samples. Sequenced material: naive CXCR3+ CD8+ T cells from blood. Subset indicated: CD45RO-CCR7+CD27+CD95- naive CD8+ T cells expressing CXCR3 (TNR3+).

The CDR3 loop is CASSHRGGNEQFF. This sequence joins TRBV13 and TRBJ2-1; TCRdb reports TRBD1, a call that lacks DNA to check it against. The CDR3 is 13 residues long. Germline lookup yields CDR1 PRHDT and CDR2 FYEKMQ (reference sequence).